The rows below give T cell receptor beta chains drawn from one sample of a study of cytomegalovirus exposure and HLA in healthy donors. Method: immunoSEQ multiplex PCR; TCRdb's copy keeps in-frame clones and lacks some. This table has 200,000 or so clones, 84% appearing once. The sample was PBMCs. These receptors were collected from a man younger than 35 in good health and CMV-seropositive. CDR3s include the opening cysteine and the closing phenylalanine or tryptophan. A D gene is named only where the DNA matches it firmly. The size field is filled for only some rows; it gives once, few, many or a size class.

J,V,D,size,CDR3,DNA
TRBJ1-1,TRBV2,-,-,CASNLKQGSTEAFF,TGTGCCAGCAACCTAAAACAGGGAAGTACTGAAGCTTTCTTT
TRBJ1-4,TRBV6-7,-,once,CASYRKSGIEKLFF,TGTGCCAGTTACAGAAAATCAGGGATTGAAAAACTGTTTTTT
TRBJ2-2,TRBV28,TRBD1,-,CASSFRDRLLTGELFF,TGTGCCAGCAGTTTCCGGGACAGGCTACTCACCGGGGAGCTGTTTTTT
TRBJ2-7,TRBV28,-,few,CASRDTAYEQYF,TGTGCCAGCCGGGACACTGCCTACGAGCAGTACTTC
TRBJ1-2,TRBV5-1,TRBD1,-,CASSPRRDSNYGYTF,TGCGCCAGCAGCCCCCGCCGGGACAGCAACTATGGCTACACCTTC
TRBJ2-1,TRBV11-1,-,-,CASSPSFYNEQFF,TGTGCCAGCAGCCCTTCCTTCTACAATGAGCAGTTCTTC
TRBJ1-4,TRBV7-6,-,-,CASSLAAGTLEKLFF,TGTGCCAGCAGCTTAGCAGCGGGGACCTTAGAAAAACTGTTTTTT
TRBJ2-2,TRBV27,TRBD2,-,CASSFLAGVNGELFF,TGTGCCAGCAGTTTTCTAGCGGGAGTAAACGGGGAGCTGTTTTTT
TRBJ2-7,TRBV7-2,TRBD1,-,CASSLIYTRGPGQYF,TGTGCCAGCAGCTTAATCTACACTAGGGGGCCTGGGCAGTACTTC
TRBJ2-7,TRBV19,TRBD1,-,CASSTLSDRGTGLEQYF,TGTGCCAGTAGTACCCTCTCCGACAGGGGAACTGGGTTGGAGCAGTACTTC
TRBJ2-3,TRBV5-8,TRBD2,once,CASSYGAGGADTQYF,TGTGCCAGCAGCTACGGAGCGGGAGGTGCAGATACGCAGTATTTT
TRBJ2-5,TRBV9,TRBD2,-,CASSSGGGQETQYF,TGTGCCAGCAGCTCCGGCGGGGGCCAAGAGACCCAGTACTTC